This T cell receptor (beta chain) was found in a study of blood T cell repertoires in COVID-19. Study as a whole: Some COVID-19 samples were acute and others convalescent; all came from the United States, Italy and Spain.

The CDR3 totals 12 residues. Germline CDR1 is SEHNR and CDR2 is FQNEAQ (reference sequence). The ends were cut back, 5 bases at V and 12 bases at J, with 14 bases in the middle. TCRdb's table, derived via immunoSEQ multiplex PCR, lists solely in-frame clones and lacks some. The repertoire includes about 210,000 clones, 80% to 90% of them detected once, and 2% to 3% sits in the top ten. This sequence originates from a woman between 40 and 50 years old with active or convalescent COVID-19. The chain joins TRBV7-9 to TRBJ2-1; unclear D gene. Sequenced input: peripheral blood. The CDR3 loop reads CASSVPRVAQFF. The CDR3, as DNA: TGTGCCAGCAGCGTACCCCGGGTGGCGCAGTTCTTC.